The entry below gives a single TCR beta chain sequence along with its context. As handled by the study authors: Using reference gene primer amplification, nucleated cell counts were estimated. Repertoires were generated with immunoSEQ multiplex PCR, while TCRdb's copy carries only in-frame clones and drops some. V and J calls and clone size are those listed in that table; D and trimming were worked out from the DNA. The sample has tens of thousands of clones; around 86% are singletons. The data are from a study of blood T cell repertoires in COVID-19. The TCR comes from a man between 60 and 70 years old with active COVID-19. Sequences were obtained from peripheral blood.

Here the CDR3 reads CASSFVTVNTEAFF. In DNA, the CDR3 is TGTGCCAGCAGCTTTGTGACAGTGAACACTGAAGCTTTCTTT. The chain combines TRBV5-8 with TRBJ1-1, with D possibly TRBD1 on 5 matching bases. V was cut by 2 bases and J by 0 bases, with 8 bases left in between. The germline V gene has CDR1 SGHTS and CDR2 YDEGEE. CDR3 size: 14 residues.